Reported below is one T cell receptor (beta chain). Its antigen target is currently unknown. Base quality data are lacking; no much larger clone is found one base away. Library preparation employed 5' RACE. Data came from an Illumina HiSeq 2500. A second PCR of about 6 to 11 cycles was performed with a sample-barcoded 5' primer and a J-beta primer mix. A template-switch 5' adaptor carrying 12 random nucleotides introduced a unique molecular identifier onto each TCR beta cDNA molecule. Each sample yielded at least 3 million CDR3-containing paired-end reads. First-strand cDNA was synthesized from all RNA with the Mint cDNA synthesis kit, primed by a TRBC-specific oligonucleotide. After uracil-DNA glycosylase treatment, a first 18-cycle PCR used universal primers M1SS and BC2_uni_R on all cDNA. Per the original workflow: Each sample was normalized by randomly selecting 1 million high-quality reads, each carrying a distinct molecular identifier. Instead of being binned into consensus sequences, reads that shared molecular identifiers were thrown out. MiTCR, set to a Q25 quality threshold and the strictest error-elimination algorithm, was used for CDR3 identification, clonotype clustering and error correction. A nonparametric unseen species model with Euler transformation was used to estimate lower-bound total TCR beta diversity. The public reads were quality trimmed at Q25 with fastp and then assembled into clones with MiXCR by TCRdb, keeping productive beta chains. Each record represents a unique CDR3 protein, reported with the most common genes and DNA among its rows. These V and J calls derive from TCRdb rather than the authors' analysis. This sample gives 920,000 or so distinct CDR3 sequences in total; more than 40% of them show up just once. The ten largest clones take up around 18% of the sample.

Based on the germline V gene (reference sequence), the CDR1 and CDR2 sequences are MNHEY and SMNVEV. The CDR3 numbers 15 residues from cysteine through phenylalanine. Only the CDR3 DNA stays, 45 bases, in frame from base 1. Relative to germline, V is missing 10 bases and J is missing 1 base, with 12 bases of the junction outside any gene match. The data stem from a study of blood T cells in healthy people across ages (dated by TCRdb to between 2015 and 2016). About the study as a whole: In model experiments, template switching captured about one uniquely barcoded TCR beta cDNA molecule for every two T cells. Donors of different ages were randomly distributed across sequencing lanes to avoid experimental bias. The study analyzed two additional independent replicas of 1 million unique cDNA reads from the same blood draw for two donors, one aged 18 to 29 and one aged 80 or older. To track age-related changes in TCR beta repertoire diversity, the study relied on deep sequencing normalized with unique cDNA molecular identifiers. Four age groups were formed from the donors: young (average 16 years), middle-aged (less than 40), aged (roughly 59) and long-lived (about 80).

The study at large found these results: As age increased, observed TCR beta diversity per million T cells dropped in a roughly linear way, and a significant reduction was already evident by age 40. The percentage of naive T cells measured by flow cytometry correlated strongly with observed TCR beta diversity. The long-lived group showed more naive CD4+ T cells, fewer expanded clones and increased TCR diversity than the aged group, suggesting age selection. Because the CMV infection status of the donors was unknown, age-related changes in expanded clonotypes may potentially have been confounded. Conclusive comparison of naive and antigen-experienced compartments was prevented by the profiling of bulk unsorted PBMCs. Estimates of total diversity from one million sequenced T cells were regarded as lower bounds and underestimates.

The 39 donors, aged about 6 to 100 years, were systemically healthy Caucasian individuals from Russia. Each donor gave 8.5 to 10 milliliters of peripheral blood, collected into EDTA-treated Vacutainer tubes. PBMCs were isolated by Ficoll-Paque density-gradient centrifugation, with at least 7 million obtained per sample. Trizol reagent was used to extract total RNA from the PBMCs, yielding at least 6 micrograms per sample. For every donor, flow cytometry on a PBMC aliquot measured the percentage of naive CD45RAhigh/CD27high T cells. The sample was blood. This receptor was taken from a woman in her sixties or seventies in good health. The chain couples TRBV27 to TRBJ1-1; 7 of the junction bases match TRBD1. The CDR3 protein sequence reads: CATLGRRQGNTEAFF. The DNA sequence reads TGTGCCACCCTCGGTAGGAGACAGGGGAACACTGAAGCTTTCTTT.